This T cell receptor (beta chain) comes out of a study of blood T cell repertoires in COVID-19. Overall study context: COVID-19 samples from acute and convalescent phases originated in the United States, Italy and Spain. The analysed material was cDNA or gDNA that came from T cells, B-cell-depleted T cells, or PBMCs.

Methods used by the authors: Estimates of nucleated cell counts were drawn from the amplification of reference gene primers. The assay was immunoSEQ multiplex PCR, and TCRdb's table has in-frame clones only and misses some. V, J and clone size are those of that table, while D and trimming were read from the DNA. Of approximately 61,000 clones in the sample, approximately 80% were seen once. Seattle researchers signed up patients amid active infection and tracked them longitudinally. This clone showed up just a few times. This CDR3 has 16 amino acids. From germline, CDR1 is KGHSH and CDR2 LQKENI. The V end lost 3 bases, the J end lost 2 bases, and 16 bases lay between the germline ends.

The clonotype was recovered from a man aged 50 to 59 with COVID-19, enrolled during active disease. The sample consisted of peripheral blood. The chain employs TRBV18 and TRBJ2-5; D not certain. Written as DNA, the CDR3 is TGTGCCAGCTCACCGAGTTCAGAGGTCGGGCAAGAGACCCAGTACTTC. Residues: CASSPSSEVGQETQYF.